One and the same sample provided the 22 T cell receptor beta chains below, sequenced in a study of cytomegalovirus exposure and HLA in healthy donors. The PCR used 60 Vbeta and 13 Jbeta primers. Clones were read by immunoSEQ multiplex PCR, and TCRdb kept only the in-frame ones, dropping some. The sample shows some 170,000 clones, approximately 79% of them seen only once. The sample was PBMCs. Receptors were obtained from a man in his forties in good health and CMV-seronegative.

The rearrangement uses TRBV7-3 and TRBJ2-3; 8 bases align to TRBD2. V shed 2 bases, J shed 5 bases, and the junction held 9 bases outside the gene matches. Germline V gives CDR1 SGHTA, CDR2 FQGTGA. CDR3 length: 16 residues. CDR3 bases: TGTGCCAGCAGCTTAGGCGGGGGGCCCCCCGGAGATACGCAGTATTTT. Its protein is CASSLGGGPPGDTQYF.

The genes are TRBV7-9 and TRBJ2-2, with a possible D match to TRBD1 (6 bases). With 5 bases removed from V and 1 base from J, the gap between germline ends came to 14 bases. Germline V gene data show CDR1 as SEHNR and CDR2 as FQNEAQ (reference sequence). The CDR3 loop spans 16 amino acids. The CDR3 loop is CASSIDRLLNTGELFF. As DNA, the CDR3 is TGTGCCAGCAGCATAGACAGGCTGCTGAACACCGGGGAGCTGTTTTTT.

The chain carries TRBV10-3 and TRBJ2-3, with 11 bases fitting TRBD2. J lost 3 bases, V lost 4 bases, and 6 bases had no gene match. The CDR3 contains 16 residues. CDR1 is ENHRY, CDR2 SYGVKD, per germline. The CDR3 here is CAISASGGLGTDTQYF. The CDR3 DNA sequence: TGTGCCATCAGTGCTAGCGGGGGGTTAGGTACAGATACGCAGTATTTT.

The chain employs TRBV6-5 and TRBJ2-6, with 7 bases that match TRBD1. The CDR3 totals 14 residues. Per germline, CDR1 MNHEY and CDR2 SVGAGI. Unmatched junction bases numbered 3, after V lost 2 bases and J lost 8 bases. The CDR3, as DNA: TGTGCCAGCAGTTACCGGGGACAGTCCAACGTCCTGACTTTC. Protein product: CASSYRGQSNVLTF.

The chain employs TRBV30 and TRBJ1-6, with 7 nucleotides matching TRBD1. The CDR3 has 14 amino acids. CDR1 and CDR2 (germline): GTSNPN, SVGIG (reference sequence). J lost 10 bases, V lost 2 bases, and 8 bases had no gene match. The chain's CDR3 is CAWSQTGEGSPLHF. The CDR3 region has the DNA TGTGCCTGGAGTCAAACAGGGGAAGGGTCACCCCTCCACTTT. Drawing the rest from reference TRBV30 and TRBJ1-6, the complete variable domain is SQTIHQWPATLVQPVGSPLSLECTVEGTSNPNLYWYRQAAGRGLQLLFYSVGIGQISSEVPQNLSASRPQDRQFILSSKKLLLSDSGFYLCAWSQTGEGSPLHFGNGTRLTVT.

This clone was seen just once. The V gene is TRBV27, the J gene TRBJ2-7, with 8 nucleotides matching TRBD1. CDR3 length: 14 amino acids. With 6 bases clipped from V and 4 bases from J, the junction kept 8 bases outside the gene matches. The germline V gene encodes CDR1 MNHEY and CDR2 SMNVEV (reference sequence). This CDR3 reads CASRPGQALYEQYF. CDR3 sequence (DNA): TGTGCCAGCAGACCGGGACAGGCTCTATACGAGCAGTACTTC.

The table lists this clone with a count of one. The CDR3 here is CASSQAGGRSYNEQFF. CDR3 nucleotides: TGTGCCAGCAGCCAAGCGGGGGGCCGTTCCTACAATGAGCAGTTCTTC. The chain joins TRBV7-3 to TRBJ2-1; 9 nucleotides agree with TRBD2. The CDR3 totals 16 residues. The junction had 6 bases not matched to a gene; V was cut back by 5 bases and J by 1 base. The germline V gene has CDR1 SGHTA and CDR2 FQGTGA.

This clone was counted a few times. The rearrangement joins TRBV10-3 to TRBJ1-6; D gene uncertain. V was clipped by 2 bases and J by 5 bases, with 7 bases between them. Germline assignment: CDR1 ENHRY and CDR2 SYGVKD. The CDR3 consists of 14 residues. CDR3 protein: CAISENRNNSPLHF. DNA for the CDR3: TGTGCCATCAGTGAGAACAGAAATAATTCACCCCTCCACTTT.

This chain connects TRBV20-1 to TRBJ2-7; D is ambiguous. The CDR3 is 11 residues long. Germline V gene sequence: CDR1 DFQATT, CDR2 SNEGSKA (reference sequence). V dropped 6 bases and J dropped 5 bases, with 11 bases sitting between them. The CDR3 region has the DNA TGCAGTGCCCGAGTGCATGACGAGCAGTACTTC. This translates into CSARVHDEQYF.

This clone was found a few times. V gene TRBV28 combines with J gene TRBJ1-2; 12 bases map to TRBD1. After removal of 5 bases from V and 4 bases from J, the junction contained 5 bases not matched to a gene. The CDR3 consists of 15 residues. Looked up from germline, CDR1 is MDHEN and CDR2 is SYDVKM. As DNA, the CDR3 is TGTGCCAGCAGTACGGGACAGGGGGCTGTCTATGGCTACACCTTC. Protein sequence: CASSTGQGAVYGYTF.

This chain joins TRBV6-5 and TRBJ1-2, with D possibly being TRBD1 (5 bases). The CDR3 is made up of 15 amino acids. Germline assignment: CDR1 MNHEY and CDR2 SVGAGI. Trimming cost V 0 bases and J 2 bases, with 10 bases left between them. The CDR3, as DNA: TGTGCCAGCAGTTACTCGAACCAGGGAAACTATGGCTACACCTTC. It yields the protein CASSYSNQGNYGYTF.

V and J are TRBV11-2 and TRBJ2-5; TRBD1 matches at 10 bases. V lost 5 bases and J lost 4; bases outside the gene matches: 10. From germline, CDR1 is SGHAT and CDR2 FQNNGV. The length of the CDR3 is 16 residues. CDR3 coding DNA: TGTGCCAGCAGCACGCAGACAGGGGGCTTTGGAGAGACCCAGTACTTC. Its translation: CASSTQTGGFGETQYF. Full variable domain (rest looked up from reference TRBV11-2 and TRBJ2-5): EAGVAQSPRYKIIEKRQSVAFWCNPISGHATLYWYQQILGQGPKLLIQFQNNGVVDDSQLPKDRFSAERLKGVDSTLKIQPAKLEDSAVYLCASSTQTGGFGETQYFGPGTRLLVL.

The CDR3 DNA is TGTGCCAGCAGCTTAGCCAAGCAGAACACTGAAGCTTTCTTT. It encodes CASSLAKQNTEAFF. The rearrangement uses TRBV7-8 and TRBJ1-1; D ambiguous. From germline, CDR1 is SGHVS and CDR2 FQNEAQ. The CDR3 length is 14 residues. V was pared by 0 bases and J by 1 base, with 6 bases between. The full variable domain, in which reference TRBV7-8 and TRBJ1-1 provide the parts outside the CDR3, is GAGVSQSPRYKVAKRGQDVALRCDPISGHVSLFWYQQALGQGPEFLTYFQNEAQLDKSGLPSDRFFAERPEGSVSTLKIQRTQQEDSAVYLCASSLAKQNTEAFFGQGTRLTVV.

The chain's CDR3 is CASSPRDRRSYEQYF. The CDR3 bases are TGTGCCAGCAGCCCCCGAGACAGGCGCTCCTACGAGCAGTACTTC. V gene TRBV7-2 combines with J gene TRBJ2-7; a weak D match, TRBD1 (6 bases). Germline V lookup: CDR1 SGHTA, CDR2 FQGNSA. Trimming took off 5 bases at V and 0 bases at J, with 14 bases between the two ends. This CDR3 region has 15 residues.

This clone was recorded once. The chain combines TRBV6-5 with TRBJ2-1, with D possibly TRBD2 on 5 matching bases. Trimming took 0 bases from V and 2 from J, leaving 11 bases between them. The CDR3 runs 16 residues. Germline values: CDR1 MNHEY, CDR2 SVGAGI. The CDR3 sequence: CASSYSTGIPYNEQFF. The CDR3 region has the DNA TGTGCCAGCAGTTACTCGACGGGGATCCCCTACAATGAGCAGTTCTTC.

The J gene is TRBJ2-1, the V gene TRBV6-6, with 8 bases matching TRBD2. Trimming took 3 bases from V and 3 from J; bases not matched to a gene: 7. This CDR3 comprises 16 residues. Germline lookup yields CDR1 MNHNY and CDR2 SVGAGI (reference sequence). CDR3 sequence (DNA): TGTGCCAGCAGTTATTACCTAGCGGGCAGCTACAATGAGCAGTTCTTC. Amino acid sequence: CASSYYLAGSYNEQFF.

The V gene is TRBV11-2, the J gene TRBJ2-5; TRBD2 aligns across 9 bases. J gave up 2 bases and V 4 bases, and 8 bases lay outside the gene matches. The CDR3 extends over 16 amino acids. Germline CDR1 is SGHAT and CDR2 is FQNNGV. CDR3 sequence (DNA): TGTGCCAGCAGCTCGAGCGGGGGGACCCGGCAAGAGACCCAGTACTTC. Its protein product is CASSSSGGTRQETQYF.

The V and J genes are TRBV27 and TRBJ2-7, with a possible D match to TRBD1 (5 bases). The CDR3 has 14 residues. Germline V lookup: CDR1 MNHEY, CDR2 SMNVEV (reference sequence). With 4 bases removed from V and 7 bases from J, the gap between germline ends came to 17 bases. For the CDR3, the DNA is TGTGCCAGCAGTTCTCCAGGGATGTTAGGGGAGCAGTACTTC. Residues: CASSSPGMLGEQYF.

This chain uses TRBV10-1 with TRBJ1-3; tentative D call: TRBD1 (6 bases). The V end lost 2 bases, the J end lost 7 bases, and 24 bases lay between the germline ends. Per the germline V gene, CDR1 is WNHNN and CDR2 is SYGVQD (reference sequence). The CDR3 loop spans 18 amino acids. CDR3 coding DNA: TGCGCCAGCAGTGAGCGGGGGGCCAGGGATCGACTAAAGAACACCATATATTTT. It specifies CASSERGARDRLKNTIYF.

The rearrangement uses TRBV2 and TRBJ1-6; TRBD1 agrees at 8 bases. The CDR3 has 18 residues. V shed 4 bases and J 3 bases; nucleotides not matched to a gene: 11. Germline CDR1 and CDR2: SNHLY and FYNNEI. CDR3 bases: TGTGCCAGCAGTGTTGCTGCGGACAGGGATTTCTATAATTCACCCCTCCACTTT. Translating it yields CASSVAADRDFYNSPLHF.

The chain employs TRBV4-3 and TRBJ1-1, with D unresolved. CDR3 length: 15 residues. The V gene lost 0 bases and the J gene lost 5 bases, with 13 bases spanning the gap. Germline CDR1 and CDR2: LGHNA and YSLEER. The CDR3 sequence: CASSQDRAGGTEAFF. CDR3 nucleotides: TGCGCCAGCAGCCAAGATAGGGCCGGAGGGACTGAAGCTTTCTTT.

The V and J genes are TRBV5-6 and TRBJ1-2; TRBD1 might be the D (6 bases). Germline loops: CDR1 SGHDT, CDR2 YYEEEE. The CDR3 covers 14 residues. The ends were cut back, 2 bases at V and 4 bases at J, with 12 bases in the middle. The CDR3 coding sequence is TGTGCCAGCAGCTTAGACAGGACCCTCTATGGCTACACCTTC. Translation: CASSLDRTLYGYTF. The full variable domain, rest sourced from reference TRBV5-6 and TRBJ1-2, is DAGVTQSPTHLIKTRGQQVTLRCSPKSGHDTVSWYQQALGQGPQFIFQYYEEEERQRGNFPDRFSGHQFPNYSSELNVNALLLGDSALYLCASSLDRTLYGYTFGSGTRLTVV.